These 24 T cell receptor beta chains were sequenced from one sample in a study of shared clonotypes between healthy human individuals. Sequencing used immunoSEQ multiplex PCR; TCRdb keeps in-frame clones, though not all of them. Of some 550,000 clones listed, about 97% are singletons. Input material: naive CD4+ T cells sorted from blood. Regarding subset: CD45RA+ positively selected. These receptor sequences come from a woman in her 30s in good health.

The genes are TRBV4-1 and TRBJ2-5; TRBD2 aligns across 8 bases. This CDR3 has 18 amino acids. CDR1 and CDR2 (germline): MGHRA, YSYEKL. The J segment lost 2 bases and the V segment lost 1 base, leaving 12 bases of the junction unmatched. CDR3 sequence reads: CASSQVPAGGGNQETQYF. DNA of the CDR3: TGCGCCAGCAGCCAAGTTCCCGCGGGGGGAGGGAATCAAGAGACCCAGTACTTC.

This clone was seen once. V usage is TRBV5-1 and J usage is TRBJ2-1, with TRBD1 identical over 10 bases. Trimming at V came to 0 bases and at J to 7 bases, leaving 7 bases not matched to a gene. The length of the CDR3 is 16 residues. CDR1 SGHRS and CDR2 YFSETQ come from the germline V gene. This CDR3 is CASSLDGTGAVNEQFF. The CDR3 bases are TGCGCCAGCAGCTTGGACGGGACAGGGGCTGTGAATGAGCAGTTCTTC. The complete variable domain, with remaining parts taken from reference TRBV5-1 and TRBJ2-1, reads KAGVTQTPRYLIKTRGQQVTLSCSPISGHRSVSWYQQTPGQGLQFLFEYFSETQRNKGNFPGRFSGRQFSNSRSEMNVSTLELGDSALYLCASSLDGTGAVNEQFFGPGTRLTVL.

This chain joins TRBV5-1 and TRBJ2-1; perhaps TRBD2 as D (6 bases). Germline V gives CDR1 SGHRS, CDR2 YFSETQ. This CDR3 region has 12 residues. V was pared by 4 bases and J by 10 bases, with 12 bases between. In DNA form, the CDR3 reads TGCGCCAGCAGCCCAGCCCGGGGGGAGCAGTTCTTC. The encoded protein is CASSPARGEQFF.

The chain joins TRBV27 to TRBJ2-1, with D perhaps matching TRBD2 (6 bases). With 5 bases removed from V and 7 bases from J, the gap between germline ends came to 12 bases. The CDR3 totals 13 residues. Germline assignment: CDR1 MNHEY and CDR2 SMNVEV (reference sequence). The CDR3 nucleotides are TGTGCCAGCAGTCTGACTAGTTGGAATGAGCAGTTCTTC. It specifies CASSLTSWNEQFF.

The chain uses TRBV6-5 and TRBJ2-7; D perhaps matches TRBD2 (6 bases). CDR3 size: 15 residues. V was shortened by 6 bases and J by 0 bases, with 15 bases between the two germline ends. Germline-derived CDR1 and CDR2 are MNHEY and SVGAGI. The CDR3 DNA sequence: TGTGCCAGCAGCCCAGGAGGGGCGAACTCCTACGAGCAGTACTTC. It codes for CASSPGGANSYEQYF.

CDR3 protein: CASSHHDRGQGDTQYF. The CDR3 DNA reads TGTGCCAGCAGCCATCACGACAGGGGGCAGGGAGATACGCAGTATTTT. The V and J genes are TRBV4-2 and TRBJ2-3, with 10 positions matching TRBD1. J was trimmed by 5 bases and V by 3 bases; bases with no gene match: 8. Germline CDR1 and CDR2: LGHNA and YNFKEQ. The CDR3 runs to 16 residues.

This chain connects TRBV4-1 to TRBJ2-6; D gene unclear. Germline loops: CDR1 MGHRA, CDR2 YSYEKL. Trimming took off 2 bases at V and 0 bases at J, with 11 bases between the two ends. The CDR3 loop spans 17 amino acids. The CDR3 DNA is TGCGCCAGCAGCCAAATCCCAGGCAGCTCTGGGGCCAACGTCCTGACTTTC. Translating gives CASSQIPGSSGANVLTF.

This rearrangement joins TRBV6-1 to TRBJ2-2, with D tentatively TRBD1 (6 bases). CDR1 is MNHNS, CDR2 SASEGT, per germline. This CDR3 spans 14 amino acids. V lost 3 bases, J lost 7 bases, and 12 bases lay in between. Written as DNA, the CDR3 is TGTGCCAGCAGTGACTCACAGGGACACGGGGAGCTGTTTTTT. It codes for CASSDSQGHGELFF.

The J gene is TRBJ1-6, the V gene TRBV6-5, with D uncertain. Trimming removed 5 bases at V and 5 bases at J, with 10 bases between. This CDR3 is built from 14 residues. Germline V CDR1 and CDR2: MNHEY, SVGAGI. In DNA, the CDR3 is TGTGCCAGCAGTACCGGACTAAATAATTCACCCCTCCACTTT. This encodes CASSTGLNNSPLHF.

V gene TRBV23-1 combines with J gene TRBJ2-5; D not resolved. TRBV23-1 is known as an ORF, though its function is uncertain. V was trimmed by 6 bases and J by 5 bases, leaving 7 bases between them. The CDR3 spans 11 residues. CDR3 bases: TGCGCCAGCAGGCTCCAGGAGACCCAGTACTTC. Translation gives CASRLQETQYF.

This sequence joins TRBV28 and TRBJ2-5; D not certain. The CDR3 is made up of 13 amino acids. Germline lookup yields CDR1 MDHEN and CDR2 SYDVKM. V gave up 2 bases and J gave up 1 base, with 5 bases separating them. The CDR3 here is CASSLLRQETQYF. The CDR3 bases are TGTGCCAGCAGTTTACTACGCCAAGAGACCCAGTACTTC.

V is TRBV11-1 and J is TRBJ1-6, with D perhaps TRBD1 (6 bases). CDR1 is SGHAT, CDR2 FQDESV, per germline (reference sequence). The CDR3 runs 12 residues. V was shortened by 3 bases and J by 12 bases, with 9 bases between the two germline ends. The CDR3, as DNA: TGTGCCAGCAGCTTTGTAGGGGGACCCCTCCACTTT. Protein product: CASSFVGGPLHF.

The V gene is TRBV2, the J gene TRBJ2-7; 9 positions agree with TRBD1. V lost 5 bases to trimming and J lost 4 bases; unmatched junction nucleotides: 6. Per germline, CDR1 SNHLY and CDR2 FYNNEI. The CDR3 has 14 amino acids. CDR3 coding DNA: TGTGCCAGCAGTCCGGACAGGGGCTCTTACGAGCAGTACTTC. Encoded protein: CASSPDRGSYEQYF.

The V and J genes are TRBV5-3 and TRBJ2-5; TRBD2 is a possible D gene (5 bases). Being an ORF, TRBV5-3 has a function that is uncertain. This CDR3 is built from 16 residues. Trimming pared 4 bases from V and 5 bases from J, leaving 21 bases between. The CDR3 nucleotides are TGTGCCAGAAGCAATCCTTATCGGGGAAGTACTGAGACCCAGTACTTC. Its translation: CARSNPYRGSTETQYF.

CDR3 in amino acids: CASSYETGHYEQYF. CDR3 nucleotides: TGTGCCAGCAGTTACGAGACAGGCCACTACGAGCAGTACTTC. The chain uses TRBV6-5 and TRBJ2-7; D is perhaps TRBD1 (6 bases). The germline V gene has CDR1 MNHEY and CDR2 SVGAGI. V was cut by 2 bases and J by 3 bases, with 11 bases left in between. This CDR3 spans 14 amino acids.

The chain employs TRBV28 and TRBJ2-7; D perhaps matches TRBD1 (6 bases). The V gene's germline CDR1 is MDHEN and CDR2 SYDVKM. CDR3 length: 12 amino acids. Trimming removed 10 bases at V and 6 bases at J, with 16 bases between. Here the CDR3 reads CAKKLQGPEQYF. For the CDR3, the DNA is TGTGCCAAAAAATTACAGGGTCCCGAGCAGTACTTC.

The V call is TRBV6-5, the J call TRBJ2-1; TRBD1 matches 7 bases. The CDR3 spans 13 residues. The ends lost 0 bases at V and 14 bases at J; junction bases unmatched: 7. Germline CDR1 is MNHEY and CDR2 is SVGAGI. CDR3 loop: CASSYSTGNLKFF. The CDR3 region has the DNA TGTGCCAGCAGTTACTCGACAGGGAATCTTAAGTTCTTC.

The chain links TRBV5-1 to TRBJ2-3; 10 bases map to TRBD1. CDR1 and CDR2 from the germline V gene are SGHRS and YFSETQ. The CDR3 is made up of 15 amino acids. V shed 4 bases and J 2 bases; nucleotides not matched to a gene: 4. CDR3 DNA: TGCGCCAGCAGCAACGGACAGGGGGTCACAGATACGCAGTATTTT. It encodes CASSNGQGVTDTQYF.

This chain links TRBV19 with TRBJ1-2; D might be TRBD1 (5 bases). Germline lookup yields CDR1 LNHDA and CDR2 SQIVND (reference sequence). Trimming left V 6 bases short and J 7 bases short, with 15 bases between. The CDR3 is 13 amino acids. This CDR3 reads CASSGRGGSGYTF. The CDR3, as DNA: TGTGCCAGTAGCGGGAGGGGAGGATCTGGCTACACCTTC.

CDR3 loop: CASSLYLLAGWDEQFF. The CDR3 coding sequence is TGTGCCAGCAGCTTATACCTACTAGCGGGATGGGATGAGCAGTTCTTC. The rearrangement joins TRBV11-2 to TRBJ2-1; 10 bases line up with TRBD2. There are 16 residues in the CDR3. The germline gives CDR1 SGHAT, CDR2 FQNNGV. V was pared by 2 bases and J by 8 bases, with 9 bases of the junction left unmatched.

V is TRBV2 and J is TRBJ2-3, with D maybe TRBD1 (5 bases). V lost 7 bases and J 3 bases, leaving 17 bases between the germline ends. The CDR3 has 15 amino acids. The germline CDR1 and CDR2 sequences are SNHLY and FYNNEI. CDR3 sequence reads: CASIWGPRRTDTQYF. CDR3 in DNA: TGTGCCAGCATCTGGGGCCCAAGAAGGACAGATACGCAGTATTTT.

This chain joins TRBV18 and TRBJ2-1, with TRBD2 identical over 8 bases. V was clipped by 3 bases and J by 8 bases; unmatched bases: 3. This CDR3 is 13 amino acids long. The germline CDR1 and CDR2 sequences are KGHSH and LQKENI. Here the CDR3 DNA reads TGTGCCAGCTCACCGGGACTAGAAGATGAGCAGTTCTTC. Its protein product is CASSPGLEDEQFF.

The chain combines TRBV9 with TRBJ1-4; D unclear. CDR3 length: 14 amino acids. In germline, CDR1 is SGDLS, CDR2 YYNGEE. V gave up 2 bases and J gave up 4 bases, with 9 bases separating them. CDR3 sequence (DNA): TGTGCCAGCAGCGTGGGTGCGGGTAATGAAAAACTGTTTTTT. This sequence encodes CASSVGAGNEKLFF.

The V gene is TRBV7-8, the J gene TRBJ2-2, with D perhaps matching TRBD2 (6 bases). V lost 5 bases to trimming and J lost 4 bases, with 20 bases between them. This CDR3 region has 17 residues. Per germline, CDR1 SGHVS and CDR2 FQNEAQ. The CDR3 DNA reads as TGTGCCAGCAGCCGAACCGCTTTCCGGGAGAGCACCGGGGAGCTGTTTTTT. Translating gives CASSRTAFRESTGELFF.